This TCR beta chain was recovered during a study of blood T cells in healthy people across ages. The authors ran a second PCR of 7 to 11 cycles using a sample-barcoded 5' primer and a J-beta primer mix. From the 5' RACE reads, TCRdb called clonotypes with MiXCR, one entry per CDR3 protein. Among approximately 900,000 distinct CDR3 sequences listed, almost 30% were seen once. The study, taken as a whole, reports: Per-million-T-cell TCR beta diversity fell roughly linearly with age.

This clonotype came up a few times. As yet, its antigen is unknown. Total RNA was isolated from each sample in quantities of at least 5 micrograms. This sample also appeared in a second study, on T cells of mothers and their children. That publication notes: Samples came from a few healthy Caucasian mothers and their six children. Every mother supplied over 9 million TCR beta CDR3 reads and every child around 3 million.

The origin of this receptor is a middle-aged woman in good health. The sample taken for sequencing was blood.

The CDR3, as DNA: TGTGCCAGCAGCGGATTTTCTAGCGGGGGGGCGTTGAATGAGCAGTTCTTC. Encoded protein: CASSGFSSGGALNEQFF. This sequence joins TRBV9 and TRBJ2-1; 12 nucleotides match TRBD2. Germline V gene lookup returns CDR1 SGDLS and CDR2 YYNGEE. The CDR3 length is 17 residues. The ends lost 3 bases at V and 7 bases at J; junction bases unmatched: 11.